Presented here are 9 T cell receptor beta chains from one specimen sequenced in a study of CD8+CD57+ T cells in acquired aplastic anemia. Those patients picked for sequencing had displayed CD8+CD57+ cell expansion on flow cytometry. Both TCR beta VDJ combination and CDR3 sequence profiling were carried out. Genomic DNA was the template for this profiling. TCRdb independently ran MiXCR on the reads; one entry per CDR3 protein. The sample records 300,000 or so distinct CDR3 sequences, under 65% being singletons. Sequences were obtained from sorted CD4+, CD8+, or CD8+CD57+ T cells (not recorded which) from PBMCs. All receptors come from a human donor with aplastic anemia.

The chain is built from TRBV29-1 and TRBJ2-5; 9 nucleotides match TRBD2. There are 15 residues in the CDR3. Germline V gives CDR1 SQVTM, CDR2 ANQGSEA. V was clipped by 7 bases and J by 1 base; unmatched bases: 10. The CDR3 sequence: CSAREGTSSQETQYF. CDR3 DNA: TGCAGCGCTAGAGAGGGGACTAGCAGCCAAGAGACCCAGTACTTC.

This clonotype was counted at least ten times. The rearrangement joins TRBV6-1 to TRBJ2-7; 8 bases are shared with TRBD1. V shed 5 bases and J 4 bases; nucleotides not matched to a gene: 13. The CDR3 spans 16 residues. Germline V lookup: CDR1 MNHNS, CDR2 SASEGT. The CDR3: CASSPDSGTGFYEQYF. In DNA, the CDR3 is TGTGCCAGCAGTCCCGACTCCGGGACAGGCTTTTACGAGCAGTACTTC.

The chain has TRBV25-1 and TRBJ1-3, with TRBD1 matching over 8 bases. The CDR3 totals 14 residues. Germline trimming cut 7 bases from V and 10 bases from J; bases unmatched to any gene: 12. Per the germline V gene, CDR1 is MGHDK and CDR2 is SYGVNS. This chain's CDR3 is CASNQETGEQTIYF. DNA of the CDR3: TGTGCCAGCAACCAGGAGACAGGGGAACAAACCATATATTTT.

This clonotype was detected ten times or more. The chain has TRBV6-5 and TRBJ1-5; no definite D call. This CDR3 has 15 amino acids. Germline CDR1 and CDR2: MNHEY and SVGAGI. V was trimmed by 10 bases and J by 10 bases, leaving 26 bases between them. The CDR3 DNA sequence: TGTGCCACTGCGGGATCCCACAGCAACCTCAGCCCCCAGCATTTT. Translation: CATAGSHSNLSPQHF.

The chain combines TRBV13 with TRBJ2-1; 10 nucleotides align to TRBD2. Trimming cost V 5 bases and J 5 bases; bases outside gene matches: 6. Germline CDR1 and CDR2: PRHDT and FYEKMQ (reference sequence). This CDR3 comprises 15 residues. The CDR3 reads CASSGSGGANNEQFF. CDR3 DNA: TGTGCCAGCAGCGGAAGCGGGGGGGCGAACAATGAGCAGTTCTTC.

A word on this clonotype: A read error may produce the germline difference seen at one junction end. This chain uses TRBV2 with TRBJ1-2, with a weak D call TRBD1 (6 bases). This CDR3 is built from 14 residues. CDR1 and CDR2 (germline): SNHLY, FYNNEI. DNA for the CDR3: TGTGCCAGCAGTGAACACAGGGTGACCTATGGCCACACCTTC. This translates into CASSEHRVTYGHTF.

The V gene is TRBV29-1, the J gene TRBJ2-3; 7 bases align to TRBD2. With V trimmed by 3 bases and J by 0 bases, 12 bases remained unmatched. CDR3 size: 17 residues. CDR1 SQVTM and CDR2 ANQGSEA come from the germline V gene. CDR3 loop: CSVDQRGRATSTDTQYF. DNA for the CDR3: TGCAGCGTTGACCAACGTGGGAGGGCAACTAGCACAGATACGCAGTATTTT.

This chain uses TRBV7-9 with TRBJ2-1; 10 bases line up with TRBD1. This CDR3 region has 13 residues. The V and J ends lost 5 bases and 8 bases, in that order; junction bases with no gene match: 3. The germline gives CDR1 SEHNR, CDR2 FQNEAQ (reference sequence). The CDR3 loop reads CASSPGTGDEQFF. The CDR3 DNA reads TGTGCCAGCAGCCCAGGGACAGGGGATGAGCAGTTCTTC.

In this sample, this clonotype turned up a few times. The V call is TRBV19, the J call TRBJ1-5, with D tentatively TRBD1 (5 bases). This CDR3 region has 17 residues. The germline V and J ends were trimmed by 5 bases and 0 bases, with 17 bases remaining between them. Germline V CDR1 and CDR2: LNHDA, SQIVND (reference sequence). The CDR3 DNA reads as TGTGCCAGTAGTGTGACAGCTTACCAGTATAGCAATCAGCCCCAGCATTTT. It translates to CASSVTAYQYSNQPQHF.